These 24 T cell receptor beta chains originate from one sample sequenced in a study of blood T cells in healthy people across ages. The authors ran a second PCR of about 6 to 12 cycles using a sample-barcoded 5' primer and a J-beta primer mix. TCRdb recomputed calls from the 5' RACE reads with MiXCR, one row per CDR3 protein. The sample yields 1,500,000 or so distinct CDR3 sequences, 55% to 75% seen once. Material for sequencing was blood. These receptors were collected from a man aged 18 to 30 in good health.

V and J are TRBV7-2 and TRBJ2-7, with TRBD1 identical over 9 bases. V shed 0 bases, J shed 0 bases, and the junction held 6 bases outside the gene matches. The CDR3 runs to 17 residues. Germline CDR1 and CDR2: SGHTA and FQGNSA. Written as DNA, the CDR3 is TGTGCCAGCAGCTTAGCTCAGACAGGGGGTGGCTCCTACGAGCAGTACTTC. Translating gives CASSLAQTGGGSYEQYF. Full variable domain (outside the CDR3, taken from reference TRBV7-2 and TRBJ2-7): GAGVSQSPSNKVTEKGKDVELRCDPISGHTALYWYRQSLGQGLEFLIYFQGNSAPDKSGLPSDRFSAERTGGSVSTLTIQRTQQEDSAVYLCASSLAQTGGGSYEQYFGPGTRLTVT.

Concerning this clonotype: At one end, the junction sequence differs from germline, possibly due to a read error. This rearrangement joins TRBV5-1 to TRBJ2-5; 13 bases map to TRBD2. Germline loops: CDR1 SGHRS, CDR2 YFSETQ. The CDR3 has 16 amino acids. CDR3 sequence reads: CVSSLRTSGRSETQYF. The CDR3 DNA reads TGCGTCAGCAGCTTGAGGACTAGCGGGAGAAGCGAGACCCAGTACTTC. The full variable domain, completed using reference TRBV5-1 and TRBJ2-5, is KAGVTQTPRYLIKTRGQQVTLSCSPISGHRSVSWYQQTPGQGLQFLFEYFSETQRNKGNFPGRFSGRQFSNSRSEMNVSTLELGDSALYLCVSSLRTSGRSETQYFGPGTRLLVL.

The V call is TRBV6-2 or TRBV6-3, the J call TRBJ2-5, with D perhaps TRBD2 (5 bases). This CDR3 contains 18 residues. The V and J ends lost 2 bases and 5 bases respectively, with 24 bases between them. CDR1 MNHEY and CDR2 SVGEGT come from the germline V gene. CDR3 DNA sequence: TGTGCCAGCAGTTACGATGTGCAGCGACCACTAAGGAGGGAGACCCAGTACTTC. Encoded protein: CASSYDVQRPLRRETQYF.

DNA of the CDR3: TGTGCCAGCAGCCAAGATCAGCGGGGGGGCAGGAAGACCCAGTACTTC. Amino acid sequence: CASSQDQRGGRKTQYF. The chain links TRBV4-2 to TRBJ2-5; 10 nucleotides align to TRBD2. Germline V gives CDR1 LGHNA, CDR2 YNFKEQ. This CDR3 is 16 amino acids long. The trim removed 0 bases at V and 6 bases at J, leaving 7 bases unmatched.

V usage is TRBV27 and J usage is TRBJ2-1; a possible D gene is TRBD2 (6 bases). The V gene lost 11 bases and the J gene lost 10 bases, with 15 bases spanning the gap. Per the germline V gene, CDR1 is MNHEY and CDR2 is SMNVEV (reference sequence). The CDR3 loop spans 11 amino acids. CDR3 DNA sequence: TGTGCCGAGACTAGTGACCTGGAGCAGTTCTTC. It codes for CAETSDLEQFF.

The sample holds one count of this clonotype. The chain carries TRBV20-1 and TRBJ2-1; no clear D gene. Germline values: CDR1 DFQATT, CDR2 SNEGSKA (reference sequence). The CDR3 consists of 14 residues. Trimming removed 5 bases from V and 0 bases from J, with 11 bases in between. CDR3 protein: CSAGRDSSYNEQFF. CDR3 bases: TGCAGTGCTGGTCGAGACTCCTCCTACAATGAGCAGTTCTTC.

This sequence joins TRBV5-1 and TRBJ2-1; TRBD2 matches 9 bases. The CDR3 consists of 16 residues. Germline V gene lookup returns CDR1 SGHRS and CDR2 YFSETQ. V lost 2 bases, J lost 5 bases, and 8 bases stayed unmatched. The chain's CDR3 is CASSFPSSGANNEQFF. In nucleotides, the CDR3 is TGCGCCAGCAGCTTCCCCTCTAGCGGGGCGAACAATGAGCAGTTCTTC.

V is TRBV15 and J is TRBJ2-1; D gene uncertain. This CDR3 is built from 14 residues. Trimming took 4 bases from V and 8 from J, leaving 15 bases between them. Germline V gene lookup returns CDR1 LNHNV and CDR2 YYDKDF (reference sequence). The CDR3 DNA sequence: TGTGCCACCAGCAAGAGCCCGGGTGGGCATGAGCAGTTCTTC. The encoded protein is CATSKSPGGHEQFF.

This chain joins TRBV7-9 and TRBJ2-7; no definite D call. The CDR3 totals 16 residues. V dropped 1 base and J dropped 2 bases, with 15 bases sitting between them. CDR1 is SEHNR and CDR2 is FQNEAQ in the germline V gene (reference sequence). In DNA form, the CDR3 reads TGTGCCAGCAGCTTAGAGTTTGCTATCAGACCCTACGAGCAGTACTTC. Amino acids: CASSLEFAIRPYEQYF.

The V gene is TRBV20-1, the J gene TRBJ2-7; no definite D call. Germline V gene sequence: CDR1 DFQATT, CDR2 SNEGSKA (reference sequence). V lost 1 base and J lost 4, with 11 bases in between. This CDR3 is built from 13 residues. Here the CDR3 DNA reads TGCAGTGCTAGAGTCGTCCTGCGGTACGAGCAGTACTTC. As protein: CSARVVLRYEQYF.

This clonotype was seen only a few times. V usage is TRBV4-3 and J usage is TRBJ2-6; D is uncertain. Germline CDR1 LGHNA, CDR2 YSLEER. Trimming pared 0 bases from V and 1 base from J, leaving 13 bases between. This CDR3 has 18 residues. CDR3 DNA: TGCGCCAGCAGCCAAGATGCGCTTGTTGGTTCTGGGGCCAACGTCCTGACTTTC. It specifies CASSQDALVGSGANVLTF.

The chain uses TRBV20-1 and TRBJ2-5, with D hard to call. The CDR3 is 13 amino acids. CDR1 DFQATT and CDR2 SNEGSKA come from the germline V gene (reference sequence). V was pared by 6 bases and J by 3 bases, with 14 bases between. CDR3 bases: TGCAGTGCAAAGGTGGCGGTGAAAGAGACCCAGTACTTC. This encodes CSAKVAVKETQYF.

The J gene is TRBJ1-2, the V gene TRBV29-1; D possibly corresponds to TRBD1 (5 bases). Between the trimmed V and J ends, which lost 7 bases and 7 bases, there was a span of 16 bases. Germline-derived CDR1 and CDR2 are SQVTM and ANQGSEA. This CDR3 has 12 amino acids. The CDR3 loop reads CSALGSQGGYTF. The CDR3 coding sequence is TGCAGCGCCCTCGGCAGCCAGGGTGGCTACACCTTC.

This clonotype was seen a single time. The chain joins TRBV7-2 to TRBJ1-3, with unresolved D. Germline CDR1 is SGHTA and CDR2 is FQGNSA. Trimming removed 2 bases at V and 0 bases at J, with 5 bases between. The CDR3 sequence is 14 residues long. In nucleotides, the CDR3 is TGTGCCAGCAGCTTACTGAACTCTGGAAACACCATATATTTT. Residues: CASSLLNSGNTIYF.

This rearrangement joins TRBV7-2 to TRBJ2-3, with D perhaps matching TRBD2 (6 bases). The CDR3 sequence is 16 residues long. Germline V gene data show CDR1 as SGHTA and CDR2 as FQGNSA. Trimming took off 2 bases at V and 2 bases at J, with 14 bases between the two ends. The CDR3: CASSLSPGGSTDTQYF. In nucleotides, the CDR3 is TGTGCCAGCAGCTTAAGTCCCGGGGGTTCCACAGATACGCAGTATTTT.

This clonotype was counted a few times. V usage is TRBV6-2 or TRBV6-3 and J usage is TRBJ2-7; D not certain. CDR1 MNHEY and CDR2 SVGEGT come from the germline V gene. V lost 1 base and J 7 bases, leaving 8 bases between the germline ends. The CDR3 is 12 residues long. In DNA, the CDR3 is TGTGCCAGCAGTTACTATTTGGGGGAGCAGTACTTC. This sequence encodes CASSYYLGEQYF.

This rearrangement joins TRBV2 to TRBJ2-5, with TRBD2 as a possible D gene (5 bases). The CDR3 is 12 amino acids. Germline V lookup: CDR1 SNHLY, CDR2 FYNNEI. Trimming left V 10 bases short and J 4 bases short, with 13 bases between. The CDR3 coding sequence is TGTGCCACCCAACGGGGTTCAGAGACCCAGTACTTC. Its translation: CATQRGSETQYF.

The V call is TRBV24-1, the J call TRBJ1-1; no clear D gene. V was trimmed by 3 bases and J by 0 bases, leaving 7 bases between them. The V gene's germline CDR1 is KGHDR and CDR2 SFDVKD. The CDR3 is 14 amino acids. The chain's CDR3 is CATSDSGLNTEAFF. CDR3 coding DNA: TGTGCCACCAGTGATAGTGGGCTGAACACTGAAGCTTTCTTT.

The gene calls are TRBV4-3 and TRBJ2-3; 8 positions match TRBD1. V lost 0 bases, J lost 0 bases, and 5 bases stayed unmatched. The CDR3 has 17 amino acids. Germline CDR1 reads LGHNA; CDR2 reads YSLEER. DNA for the CDR3: TGCGCCAGCAGCCAAGACGCCACAGGGGGGAGCACAGATACGCAGTATTTT. As protein: CASSQDATGGSTDTQYF.

The CDR3 DNA is TGTGCCAGCAGCCCAGCGGGGTTTAACACCGGGGAGCTGTTTTTT. This gives the protein CASSPAGFNTGELFF. The chain combines TRBV12-3 or TRBV12-4 with TRBJ2-2; 7 bases line up with TRBD2. The CDR3 consists of 15 residues. J was trimmed by 2 bases and V by 6 bases; bases with no gene match: 6.

The V gene is TRBV7-8, the J gene TRBJ2-5, with 10 bases that match TRBD2. Germline lookup yields CDR1 SGHVS and CDR2 FQNEAQ. The ends lost 5 bases at V and 5 bases at J; junction bases unmatched: 8. The length of the CDR3 is 15 residues. In nucleotides, the CDR3 is TGTGCCAGCAGCCAACTAGCGGGGATGGGGGAGACCCAGTACTTC. Amino acids: CASSQLAGMGETQYF.

The rearrangement uses TRBV29-1 and TRBJ2-5; 10 nucleotides line up with TRBD1. The germline CDR1 and CDR2 sequences are SQVTM and ANQGSEA. CDR3 length equals 13 residues. V lost 7 bases to trimming and J lost 5 bases; unmatched junction nucleotides: 7. DNA for the CDR3: TGCAGCGGTGAGACAGGGGGCTTGGAGACCCAGTACTTC. Its translation is CSGETGGLETQYF.

The sample holds a few counts of this clonotype. The chain carries TRBV6-2 or TRBV6-3 and TRBJ1-2; D unresolved. The length of the CDR3 is 15 residues. V was cut by 3 bases and J by 7 bases, with 18 bases left in between. Germline V gene sequence: CDR1 MNHEY, CDR2 SVGEGT. This chain's CDR3 is CASSYEGSHSGGYTF. The CDR3 DNA reads as TGTGCCAGCAGTTATGAGGGCAGCCACTCCGGTGGCTACACCTTC.

V usage is TRBV7-2 and J usage is TRBJ2-7; the D gene is possibly TRBD1 (6 bases). The V end lost 1 base, the J end lost 1 base, and 26 bases lay between the germline ends. Germline values: CDR1 SGHTA, CDR2 FQGNSA. There are 20 residues in the CDR3. CDR3 nucleotides: TGTGCCAGCAGCTTAGGATTTCCGGACAGTGTGTCTACCTATTCCTACGAGCAGTACTTC. Protein product: CASSLGFPDSVSTYSYEQYF. The full variable domain, in which reference TRBV7-2 and TRBJ2-7 provide the parts outside the CDR3, is GAGVSQSPSNKVTEKGKDVELRCDPISGHTALYWYRQSLGQGLEFLIYFQGNSAPDKSGLPSDRFSAERTGGSVSTLTIQRTQQEDSAVYLCASSLGFPDSVSTYSYEQYFGPGTRLTVT.